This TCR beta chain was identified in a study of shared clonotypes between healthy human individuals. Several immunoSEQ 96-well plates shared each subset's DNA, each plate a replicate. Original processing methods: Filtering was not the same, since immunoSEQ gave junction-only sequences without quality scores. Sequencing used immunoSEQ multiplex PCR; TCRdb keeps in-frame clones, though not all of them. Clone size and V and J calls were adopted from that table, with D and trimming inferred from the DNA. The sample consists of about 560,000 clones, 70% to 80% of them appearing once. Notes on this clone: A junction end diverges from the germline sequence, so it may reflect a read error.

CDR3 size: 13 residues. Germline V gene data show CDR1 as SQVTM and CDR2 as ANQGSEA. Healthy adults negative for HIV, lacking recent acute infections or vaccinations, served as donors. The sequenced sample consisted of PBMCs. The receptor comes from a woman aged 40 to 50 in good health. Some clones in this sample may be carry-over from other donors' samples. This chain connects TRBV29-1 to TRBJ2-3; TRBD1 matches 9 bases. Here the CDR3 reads CSGEQGAEDTQYF. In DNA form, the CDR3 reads TGCAGCGGTGAACAGGGGGCTGAGGATACGCAGTATTTT.